These 23 T cell receptor beta chains came from one sample sequenced in a study (dated by TCRdb to about 2013). The sequencer listed for this sample is Illumina Genome Analyzer IIx. The public reads were quality trimmed at Q25 with fastp and then assembled into clones with MiXCR by TCRdb, keeping productive beta chains. Each entry merges the rows of one CDR3 protein and shows their most common DNA and genes. This sample comprises 12,000 to 15,000 distinct CDR3 sequences, around 35% of them detected only once. About 16% of the sample is in the top ten clones. Material: blood. The origin of the receptors is a human donor.

Turning to this clonotype: A clone one base away is much larger, so this may be a read error. V is TRBV29-1 and J is TRBJ1-2; D remains unclear. Germline V gene lookup returns CDR1 SQVTM and CDR2 ANQGSEA. The length of the CDR3 is 14 residues. V was clipped by 4 bases and J by 6 bases, with 18 bases between them. In nucleotides, the CDR3 is TGCAGCGTTGGTTTAAAAGATCCTCTCAATGGCTACACCTTC. Translation gives CSVGLKDPLNGYTF.

V is TRBV29-1 and J is TRBJ1-1; no firm D call. Trimming shortened V by 7 bases and J by 13 bases, and 22 bases separated the two germline ends. The CDR3 covers 12 residues. Germline loops: CDR1 SQVTM, CDR2 ANQGSEA. The CDR3 sequence: CSGSSRNTECFF. As DNA, the CDR3 is TGCAGCGGCTCCTCGAGGAACACTGAATGTTTCTTT.

Judged by abundance, this clonotype is medium-sized. The rearrangement uses TRBV30 and TRBJ1-5, with 7 bases fitting TRBD1. This CDR3 is 13 amino acids long. Trimming took 3 bases from V and 4 from J; bases not matched to a gene: 3. Germline V CDR1 and CDR2: GTSNPN, SVGIG (reference sequence). CDR3 region: CAWRPTGNQPQHF. The CDR3 DNA follows: TGTGCCTGGAGGCCGACAGGGAATCAGCCCCAGCATTTT.

The genes are TRBV4-2 and TRBJ1-1; the match to TRBD1 covers 7 bases. This CDR3 is built from 13 residues. Per the germline V gene, CDR1 is LGHNA and CDR2 is YNFKEQ. Trimming cost V 1 base and J 8 bases; bases outside gene matches: 4. As DNA, the CDR3 is TGTGCCAGCAGCCAAGGACAGGGCCTCGAAGCTTTCTTT. Translating gives CASSQGQGLEAFF.

At least ten counts were recorded for this clonotype. This sequence joins TRBV10-3 and TRBJ1-1; 12 bases are shared with TRBD1. Germline V CDR1 and CDR2: ENHRY, SYGVKD. After removal of 4 bases from V and 0 bases from J, the junction contained 9 bases not matched to a gene. The CDR3 consists of 18 residues. The CDR3 spells CAISGRSGQGAMNTEAFF. The CDR3, as DNA: TGTGCCATCAGTGGCCGGTCGGGACAGGGGGCGATGAACACTGAAGCTTTCTTT.

This clonotype was seen a single time. The V and J genes are TRBV4-3 and TRBJ1-2, with D tentatively TRBD1 (5 bases). The CDR3 totals 13 residues. Trimming removed 0 bases at V and 11 bases at J, with 13 bases between. Per germline, CDR1 LGHNA and CDR2 YSLEER. The CDR3, as DNA: TGCGCCAGCAGCCAAGAAAGTCCGGGGGGGTACACCTTC. Protein product: CASSQESPGGYTF.

This clonotype has at least ten counts. The V call is TRBV4-3, the J call TRBJ2-7; D gene uncertain. There are 14 residues in the CDR3. Trimming left V 0 bases short and J 3 bases short, with 9 bases between. CDR1 is LGHNA and CDR2 is YSLEER in the germline V gene. CDR3 in amino acids: CASSQDQRGYEQYF. DNA for the CDR3: TGCGCCAGCAGCCAAGATCAAAGAGGCTACGAGCAGTACTTC.

Only a few counts were recorded for this clonotype. The genes are TRBV7-6 and TRBJ1-3; D perhaps matches TRBD1 (5 bases). The CDR3 length is 16 residues. V was pared by 1 base and J by 0 bases, with 10 bases between. The germline CDR1 and CDR2 sequences are SGHVS and FNYEAQ. The CDR3 region is CASSLVGGSSGNTIYF. CDR3 nucleotide sequence: TGTGCCAGCAGCTTAGTGGGGGGGAGCTCTGGAAACACCATATATTTT. The variable domain in full, completed from reference TRBV7-6 and TRBJ1-3, reads GAGVSQSPRYKVTKRGQDVALRCDPISGHVSLYWYRQALGQGPEFLTYFNYEAQQDKSGLPNDRFSAERPEGSISTLTIQRTEQRDSAMYRCASSLVGGSSGNTIYFGEGSWLTVV.

This clonotype showed up many times. A junction boundary mismatches the germline segment, possibly from a read error. CDR3 sequence (DNA): TGTGCCAGCAGACAAGAGCATTTTGGAATCAATCAGCCCCAGCATTTT. It specifies CASRQEHFGINQPQHF. J is TRBJ1-5 and V is TRBV4-2; D gene uncertain. This CDR3 spans 16 amino acids. The germline V gene has CDR1 LGHNA and CDR2 YNFKEQ.

With regard to this clonotype: A much more abundant neighbour one base away suggests this may be a read error. The chain employs TRBV30 and TRBJ2-7; D tentatively fits TRBD1 or TRBD2 (7 bases each). CDR1 is GTSNPN and CDR2 is SVGIG in the germline V gene (reference sequence). V was clipped by 5 bases and J by 7 bases, with 21 bases between them. The CDR3 is 14 amino acids. CDR3 sequence reads: CAWGGLGGYNEQYF. The DNA for the CDR3 is TGTGCCTGGGGAGGACTAGGGGGCTACAATGAGCAGTACTTC.

The chain has TRBV20-1 and TRBJ2-3; 7 nucleotides line up with TRBD2. Germline CDR1 and CDR2: DFQATT and SNEGSKA (reference sequence). V lost 6 bases to trimming and J lost 4 bases; unmatched junction nucleotides: 1. CDR3 length equals 11 residues. CDR3 loop: CSAGLADTQYF. The CDR3 bases are TGCAGTGCCGGACTAGCAGATACGCAGTATTTT.

Note on this clonotype: A much larger clone is a single base away; this may be a read error. This chain connects TRBV4-3 to TRBJ2-7, with D perhaps TRBD1 or TRBD2 (5 bases each). The CDR3 covers 14 residues. The germline V gene encodes CDR1 LGHNA and CDR2 YSLEER. The CDR3 nucleotides are TGCGCCAGCAACCAAGATTTATGGGGGAAGGAGCAGTACTTC. As protein: CASNQDLWGKEQYF.

This clonotype was observed once. V usage is TRBV14 and J usage is TRBJ2-5; TRBD1 or TRBD2 may be the D gene (6 bases each). The CDR3 is made up of 18 amino acids. Trimming stripped 3 bases from V and 0 bases from J, with 20 bases between. Germline CDR1 reads SGHDN; CDR2 reads FVKESK. Here the CDR3 DNA reads TGTGCCAGCAGCCAGGTGGGGCTCGGGGGCCGTGACCAAGAGACCCAGTACTTC. As protein: CASSQVGLGGRDQETQYF. Complete variable domain (other parts from reference TRBV14 and TRBJ2-5): EAGVTQFPSHSVIEKGQTVTLRCDPISGHDNLYWYRRVMGKEIKFLLHFVKESKQDESGMPNNRFLAERTGGTYSTLKVQPAELEDSGVYFCASSQVGLGGRDQETQYFGPGTRLLVL.

The sample holds a few counts of this clonotype. At one boundary the junction diverges from the germline segment, which might be a read error. The rearrangement links TRBV4-3 to TRBJ1-6, with D tentatively TRBD1 (5 bases). CDR3 size: 15 residues. Germline V gene data show CDR1 as LGHNA and CDR2 as YSLEER. This CDR3 reads CANSQERTYNSPLHF. The CDR3 DNA sequence: TGCGCCAACAGCCAAGAAAGGACATATAATTCACCCCTCCACTTT.

By sample share, this clonotype is medium-sized. This chain joins TRBV20-1 and TRBJ1-1; D perhaps matches TRBD1 (5 bases). Trimming removed 2 bases at V and 1 base at J, with 11 bases between. CDR1 DFQATT and CDR2 SNEGSKA come from the germline V gene (reference sequence). CDR3 length equals 14 residues. CDR3 coding DNA: TGCAGTGCTAGAAGGGGCTCACCGAACACTGAAGCTTTCTTT. Translated: CSARRGSPNTEAFF.

This clonotype was seen at least ten times. V usage is TRBV18 and J usage is TRBJ1-6; D is unclear. Trimming shortened V by 2 bases and J by 0 bases, and 5 bases separated the two germline ends. This CDR3 contains 15 residues. The germline V gene has CDR1 KGHSH and CDR2 LQKENI. In DNA, the CDR3 is TGTGCCAGCTCACCAATGGACTCCTATAATTCACCCCTCCACTTT. Amino acids: CASSPMDSYNSPLHF.

This clonotype turned up a few times. This chain connects TRBV20-1 to TRBJ1-6, with 7 bases that match TRBD1. The CDR3 sequence is 14 residues long. J was trimmed by 7 bases and V by 4 bases; bases with no gene match: 7. The germline V gene encodes CDR1 DFQATT and CDR2 SNEGSKA (reference sequence). The CDR3 loop is CSAKRQGPNSPLHF. Written as DNA, the CDR3 is TGCAGTGCTAAAAGACAGGGACCGAATTCACCCCTCCACTTT.

The V and J genes are TRBV29-1 and TRBJ2-5; D remains unclear. The CDR3 is 11 residues long. With 8 bases removed from V and 1 base from J, the gap between germline ends came to 8 bases. The V gene's germline CDR1 is SQVTM and CDR2 ANQGSEA. CDR3 amino acids: CSQVAQETQYF. CDR3 DNA sequence: TGCAGCCAAGTCGCCCAAGAGACCCAGTACTTC.

This clonotype was counted ten times or more. This chain uses TRBV4-3 with TRBJ2-2; D call uncertain. The germline CDR1 and CDR2 sequences are LGHNA and YSLEER. The CDR3 consists of 17 residues. V dropped 4 bases and J dropped 4 bases, with 19 bases sitting between them. For the CDR3, the DNA is TGCGCCAGCAGCCTCCCGGTGTGGGGAATTAGCACCGGGGAGCTGTTTTTT. Its translation: CASSLPVWGISTGELFF.

This clonotype was counted many times. The chain is built from TRBV4-3 and TRBJ1-1, with D perhaps matching TRBD1 (6 bases). Trimming pared 0 bases from V and 8 bases from J, leaving 16 bases between. The CDR3 has 15 residues. Per the germline V gene, CDR1 is LGHNA and CDR2 is YSLEER. In nucleotides, the CDR3 is TGCGCCAGCAGCCAAGATCTGGGGCGGGGGGCGGAAGCTTTCTTT. Translation: CASSQDLGRGAEAFF.

The chain couples TRBV20-1 to TRBJ2-7; possibly TRBD1 for D (5 bases). The CDR3 has 14 residues. CDR1 and CDR2 (germline): DFQATT, SNEGSKA (reference sequence). Trimming stripped 6 bases from V and 2 bases from J, with 17 bases between. The CDR3 bases are TGCAGTGCCAGCAGCCATGGACATACCTACGAGCAGTACTTC. Amino acids: CSASSHGHTYEQYF.

This chain uses TRBV7-3 with TRBJ2-1; D may be TRBD1 or TRBD2 (6 bases each). V was pared by 1 base and J by 12 bases, with 16 bases between. CDR1 and CDR2 from the germline V gene are SGHTA and FQGTGA. The CDR3 is made up of 14 amino acids. CDR3 loop: CASSLRWGADTQFF. The DNA for the CDR3 is TGTGCCAGCAGCTTAAGGTGGGGGGCAGATACGCAGTTCTTC. Full variable domain (outside the CDR3, taken from reference TRBV7-3 and TRBJ2-1): GAGVSQTPSNKVTEKGKYVELRCDPISGHTALYWYRQSLGQGPEFLIYFQGTGAADDSGLPNDRFFAVRPEGSVSTLKIQRTERGDSAVYLCASSLRWGADTQFFGPGTRLTVL.

V gene TRBV4-1 combines with J gene TRBJ2-3; D gene uncertain. The germline V gene encodes CDR1 MGHRA and CDR2 YSYEKL. The CDR3 runs to 16 residues. V was cut by 2 bases and J by 0 bases, with 12 bases left in between. The CDR3 region is CASSQKTVGSTDTQYF. In nucleotides, the CDR3 is TGCGCCAGCAGCCAAAAGACCGTGGGGAGCACAGATACGCAGTATTTT.